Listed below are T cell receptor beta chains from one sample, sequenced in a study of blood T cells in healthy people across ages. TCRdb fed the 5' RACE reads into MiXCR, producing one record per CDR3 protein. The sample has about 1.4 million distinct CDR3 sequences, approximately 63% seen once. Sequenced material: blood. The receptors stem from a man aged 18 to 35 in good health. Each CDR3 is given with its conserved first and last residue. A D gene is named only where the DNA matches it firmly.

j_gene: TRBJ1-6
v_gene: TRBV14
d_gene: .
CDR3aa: CASSQAVNSPLHF

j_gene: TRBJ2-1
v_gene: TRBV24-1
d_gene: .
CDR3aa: CATSDGTADAPCEQFF

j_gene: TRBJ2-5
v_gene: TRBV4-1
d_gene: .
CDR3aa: CASSQDTAFMEETQYF

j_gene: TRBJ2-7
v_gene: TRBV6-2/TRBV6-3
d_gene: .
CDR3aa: CASWTSNEQYF

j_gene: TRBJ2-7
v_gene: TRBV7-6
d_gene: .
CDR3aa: CASSLVVAEPYEQYF

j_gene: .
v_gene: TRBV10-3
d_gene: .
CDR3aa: CASETGTETYEQYF

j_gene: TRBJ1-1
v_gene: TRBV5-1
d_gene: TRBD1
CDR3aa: CASSLGTGAYMNTEAFF

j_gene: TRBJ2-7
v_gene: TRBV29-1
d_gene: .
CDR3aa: CSGSGQLGEQYF

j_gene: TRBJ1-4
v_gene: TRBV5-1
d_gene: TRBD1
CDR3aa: CASSLQPGQLNEKLFF

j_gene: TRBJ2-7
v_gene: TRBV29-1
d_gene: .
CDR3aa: CSVPGTAHHEQYF

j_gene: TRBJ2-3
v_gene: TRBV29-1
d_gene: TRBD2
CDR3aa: CSVQTSGSTDTQYF

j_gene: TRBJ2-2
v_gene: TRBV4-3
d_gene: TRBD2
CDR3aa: CASSQAPSGANTGELFF

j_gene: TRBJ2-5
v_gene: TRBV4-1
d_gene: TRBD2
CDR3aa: CASSQDEVGGRSNEQYF

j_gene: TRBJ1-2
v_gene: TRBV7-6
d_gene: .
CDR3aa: CASSLDSGSNGYTF

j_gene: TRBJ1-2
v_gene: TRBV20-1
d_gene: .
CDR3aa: CSARVWDNNAYGYTF

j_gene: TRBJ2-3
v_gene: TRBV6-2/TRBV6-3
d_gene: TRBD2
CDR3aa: CASSYPVWSSGGEDTQYF

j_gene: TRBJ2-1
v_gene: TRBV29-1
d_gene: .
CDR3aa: CSVDFREPSYNEQFF

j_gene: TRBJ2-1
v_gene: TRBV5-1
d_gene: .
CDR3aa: CASSLNGEVNNEQFF

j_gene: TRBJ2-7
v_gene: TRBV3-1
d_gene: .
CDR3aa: CASSQDLQVPYEQYF

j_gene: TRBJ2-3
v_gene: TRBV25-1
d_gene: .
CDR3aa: CASSAWQGFTDTQYF

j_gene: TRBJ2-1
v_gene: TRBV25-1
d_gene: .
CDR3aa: CASSDSGTNSYNEQFF

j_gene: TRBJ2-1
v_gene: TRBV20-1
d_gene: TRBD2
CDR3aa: CSARAAASGGLNNEQFF

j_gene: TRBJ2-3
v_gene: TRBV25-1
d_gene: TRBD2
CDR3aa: CASSEYIAGLADFTDTQYF

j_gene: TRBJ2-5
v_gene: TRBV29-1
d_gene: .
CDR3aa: CSVVILGVGETQYF

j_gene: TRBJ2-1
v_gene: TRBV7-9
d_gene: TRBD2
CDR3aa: CASSLARAGPQFF